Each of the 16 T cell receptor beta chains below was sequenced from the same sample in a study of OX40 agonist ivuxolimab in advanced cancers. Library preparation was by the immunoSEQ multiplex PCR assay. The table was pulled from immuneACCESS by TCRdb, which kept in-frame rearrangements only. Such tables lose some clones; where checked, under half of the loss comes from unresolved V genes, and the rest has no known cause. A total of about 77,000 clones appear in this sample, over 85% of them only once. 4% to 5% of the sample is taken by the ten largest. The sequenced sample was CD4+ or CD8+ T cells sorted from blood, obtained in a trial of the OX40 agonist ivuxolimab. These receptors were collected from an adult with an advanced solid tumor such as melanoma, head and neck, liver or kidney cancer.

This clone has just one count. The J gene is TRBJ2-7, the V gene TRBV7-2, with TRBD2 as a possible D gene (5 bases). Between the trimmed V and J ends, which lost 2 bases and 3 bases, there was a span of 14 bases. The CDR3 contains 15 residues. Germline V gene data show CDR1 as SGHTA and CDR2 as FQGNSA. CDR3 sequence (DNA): TGTGCCAGCAGCTTAAATCCCCCGAGGGACTACGAGCAGTACTTC. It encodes CASSLNPPRDYEQYF.

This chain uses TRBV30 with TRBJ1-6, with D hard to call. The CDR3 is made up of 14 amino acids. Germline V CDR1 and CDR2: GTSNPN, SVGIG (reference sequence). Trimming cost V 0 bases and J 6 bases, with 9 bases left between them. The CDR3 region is CAWSVMGLNSPLHF. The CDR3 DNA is TGTGCCTGGAGTGTAATGGGCCTTAATTCACCCCTCCACTTT.

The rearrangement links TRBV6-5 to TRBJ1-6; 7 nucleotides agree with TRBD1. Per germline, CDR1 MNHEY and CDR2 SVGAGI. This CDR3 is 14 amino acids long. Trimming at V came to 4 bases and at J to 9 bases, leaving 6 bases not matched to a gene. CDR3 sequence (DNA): TGTGCCAGCAGTTTGACAGGGCAGAGTTCACCCCTCCACTTT. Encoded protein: CASSLTGQSSPLHF.

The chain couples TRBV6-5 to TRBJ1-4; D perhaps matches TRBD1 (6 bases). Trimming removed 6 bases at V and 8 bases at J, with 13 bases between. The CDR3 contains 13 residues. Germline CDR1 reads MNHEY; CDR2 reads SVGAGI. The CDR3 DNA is TGTGCCAGCAGCCGACAGGAAGGAGAAAAACTGTTTTTT. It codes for CASSRQEGEKLFF.

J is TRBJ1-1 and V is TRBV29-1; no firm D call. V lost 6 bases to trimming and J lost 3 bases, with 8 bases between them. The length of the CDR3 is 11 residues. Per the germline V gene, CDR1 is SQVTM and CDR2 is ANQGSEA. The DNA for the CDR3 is TGCAGCGTGGTCAAGGACACTGAAGCTTTCTTT. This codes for CSVVKDTEAFF. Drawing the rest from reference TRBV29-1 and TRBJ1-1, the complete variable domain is SAVISQKPSRDICQRGTSLTIQCQVDSQVTMMFWYRQQPGQSLTLIATANQGSEATYESGFVIDKFPISRPNLTFSTLTVSNMSPEDSSIYLCSVVKDTEAFFGQGTRLTVV.

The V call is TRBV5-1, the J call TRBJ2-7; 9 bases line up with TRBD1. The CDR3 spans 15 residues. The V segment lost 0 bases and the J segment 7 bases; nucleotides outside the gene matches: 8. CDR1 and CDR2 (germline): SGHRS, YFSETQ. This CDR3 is CASSLGGQGIREQYF. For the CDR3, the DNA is TGCGCCAGCAGCTTGGGGGGACAGGGAATTCGGGAGCAGTACTTC.

CDR3 residues: CASSILGGYTF. The DNA of the CDR3 is TGTGCCAGTAGTATATTGGGAGGCTACACCTTC. The V call is TRBV19, the J call TRBJ1-2; D is unclear. CDR1 LNHDA and CDR2 SQIVND come from the germline V gene (reference sequence). V gave up 2 bases and J gave up 8 bases, with 6 bases separating them. This CDR3 region has 11 residues.

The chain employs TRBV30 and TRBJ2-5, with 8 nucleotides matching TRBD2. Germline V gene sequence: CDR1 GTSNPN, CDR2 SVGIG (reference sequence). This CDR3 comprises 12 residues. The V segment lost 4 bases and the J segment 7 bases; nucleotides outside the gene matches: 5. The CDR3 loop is CAWTAGLATQYF. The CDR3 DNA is TGTGCCTGGACAGCAGGACTAGCGACCCAGTACTTC.

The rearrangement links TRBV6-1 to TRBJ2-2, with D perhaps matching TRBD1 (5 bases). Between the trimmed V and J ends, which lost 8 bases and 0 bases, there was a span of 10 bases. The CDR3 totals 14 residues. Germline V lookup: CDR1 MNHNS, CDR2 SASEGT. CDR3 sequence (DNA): TGTGCCAGCGGGGCACGGACGAACACCGGGGAGCTGTTTTTT. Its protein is CASGARTNTGELFF.

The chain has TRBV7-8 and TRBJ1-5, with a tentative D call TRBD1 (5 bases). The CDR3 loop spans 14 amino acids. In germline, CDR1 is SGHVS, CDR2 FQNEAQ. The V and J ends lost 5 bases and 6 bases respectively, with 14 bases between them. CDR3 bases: TGTGCCAGCAGCCCCGGGGGGTCAACTCAGCCCCAGCATTTT. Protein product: CASSPGGSTQPQHF.

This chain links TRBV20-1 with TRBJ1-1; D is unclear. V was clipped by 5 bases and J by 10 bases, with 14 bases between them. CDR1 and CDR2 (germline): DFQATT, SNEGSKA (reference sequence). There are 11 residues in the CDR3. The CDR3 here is CSAQGSAIAFF. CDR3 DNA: TGCAGTGCTCAAGGTTCGGCGATAGCTTTCTTT.

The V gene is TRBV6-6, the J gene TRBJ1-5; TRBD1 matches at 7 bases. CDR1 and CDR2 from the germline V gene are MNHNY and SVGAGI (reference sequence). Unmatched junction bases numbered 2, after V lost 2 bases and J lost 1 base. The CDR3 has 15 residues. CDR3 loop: CASSYRTGSNQPQHF. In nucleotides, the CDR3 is TGTGCCAGCAGTTACAGGACAGGCAGCAATCAGCCCCAGCATTTT.

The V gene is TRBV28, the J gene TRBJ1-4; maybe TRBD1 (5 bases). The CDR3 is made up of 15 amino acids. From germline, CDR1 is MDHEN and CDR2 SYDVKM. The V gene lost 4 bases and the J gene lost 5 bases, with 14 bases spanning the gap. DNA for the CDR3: TGTGCCAGCAGTTCCGTAGGACAACCCAATGAAAAACTGTTTTTT. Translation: CASSSVGQPNEKLFF.

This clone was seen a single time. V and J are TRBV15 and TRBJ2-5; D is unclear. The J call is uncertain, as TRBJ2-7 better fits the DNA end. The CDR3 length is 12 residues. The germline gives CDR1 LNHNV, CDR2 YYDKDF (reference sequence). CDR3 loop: CATSRAGYEQYF. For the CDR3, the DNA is TGTGCCACCAGCAGAGCTGGTTACGAGCAGTACTTC.

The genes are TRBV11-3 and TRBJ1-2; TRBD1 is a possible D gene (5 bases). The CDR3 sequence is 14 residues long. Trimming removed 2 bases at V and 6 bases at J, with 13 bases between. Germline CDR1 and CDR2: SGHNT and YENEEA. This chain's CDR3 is CASSLNRGWDGYTF. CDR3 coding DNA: TGTGCCAGCAGCTTAAATAGGGGATGGGATGGCTACACCTTC.

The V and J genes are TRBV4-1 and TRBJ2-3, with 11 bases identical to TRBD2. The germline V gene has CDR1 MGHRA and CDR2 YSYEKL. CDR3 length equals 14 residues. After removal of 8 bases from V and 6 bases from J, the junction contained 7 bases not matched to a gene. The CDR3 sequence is CASGTSGGVDTQYF. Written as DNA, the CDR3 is TGCGCCAGCGGGACTAGCGGAGGGGTGGATACGCAGTATTTT.